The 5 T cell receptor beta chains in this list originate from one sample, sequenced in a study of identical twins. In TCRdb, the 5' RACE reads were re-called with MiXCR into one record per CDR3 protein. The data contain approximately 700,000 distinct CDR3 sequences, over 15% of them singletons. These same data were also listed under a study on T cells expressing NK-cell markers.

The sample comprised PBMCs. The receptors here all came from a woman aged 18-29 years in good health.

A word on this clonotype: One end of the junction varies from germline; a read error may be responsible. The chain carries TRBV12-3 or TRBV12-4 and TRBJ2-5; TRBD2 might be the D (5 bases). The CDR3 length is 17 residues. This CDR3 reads CTSSLAFLTGSQETQYF. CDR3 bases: TGTACCAGCAGTTTAGCTTTTTTGACGGGATCGCAGGAGACCCAGTACTTC.

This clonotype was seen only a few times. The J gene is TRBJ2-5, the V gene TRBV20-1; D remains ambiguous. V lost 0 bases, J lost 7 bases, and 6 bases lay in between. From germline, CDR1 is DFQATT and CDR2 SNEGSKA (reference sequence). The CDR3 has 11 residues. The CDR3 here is CSARDMGTQYF. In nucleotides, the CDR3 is TGCAGTGCTAGAGATATGGGGACCCAGTACTTC.

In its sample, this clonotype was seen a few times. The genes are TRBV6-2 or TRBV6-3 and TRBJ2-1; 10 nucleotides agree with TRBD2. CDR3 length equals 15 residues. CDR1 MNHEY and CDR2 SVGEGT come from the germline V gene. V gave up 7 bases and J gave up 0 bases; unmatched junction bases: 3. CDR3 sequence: CASTSGRSSYNEQFF. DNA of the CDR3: TGTGCCAGCACTAGCGGGAGAAGCTCCTACAATGAGCAGTTCTTC.

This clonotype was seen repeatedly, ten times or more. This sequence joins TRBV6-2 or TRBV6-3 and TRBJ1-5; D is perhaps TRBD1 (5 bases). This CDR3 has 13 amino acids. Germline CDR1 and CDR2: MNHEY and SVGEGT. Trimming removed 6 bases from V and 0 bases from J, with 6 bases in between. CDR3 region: CASRGDSNQPQHF. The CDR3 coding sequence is TGTGCCAGCAGGGGGGATAGCAATCAGCCCCAGCATTTT.

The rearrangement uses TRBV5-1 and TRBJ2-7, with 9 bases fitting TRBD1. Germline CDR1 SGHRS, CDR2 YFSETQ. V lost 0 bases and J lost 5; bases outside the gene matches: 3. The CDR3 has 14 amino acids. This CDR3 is CASSLDRGLNEQYF. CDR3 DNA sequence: TGCGCCAGCAGCTTGGACAGGGGGCTGAACGAGCAGTACTTC.